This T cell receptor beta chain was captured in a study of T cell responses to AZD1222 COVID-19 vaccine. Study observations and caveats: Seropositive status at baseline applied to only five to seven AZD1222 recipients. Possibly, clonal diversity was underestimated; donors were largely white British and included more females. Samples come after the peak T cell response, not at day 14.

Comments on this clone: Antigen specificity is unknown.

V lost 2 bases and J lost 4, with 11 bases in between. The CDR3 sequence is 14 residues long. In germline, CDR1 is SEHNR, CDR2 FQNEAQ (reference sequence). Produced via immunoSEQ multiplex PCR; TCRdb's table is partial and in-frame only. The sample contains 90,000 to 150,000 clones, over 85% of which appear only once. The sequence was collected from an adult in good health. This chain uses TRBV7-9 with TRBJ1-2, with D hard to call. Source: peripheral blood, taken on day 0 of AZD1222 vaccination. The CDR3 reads CASSLREGGYGYTF. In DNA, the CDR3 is TGTGCCAGCAGCTTACGGGAGGGAGGCTATGGCTACACCTTC.